This T cell receptor beta chain came from a study of shared clonotypes between healthy human individuals. Study-wide findings and caveats: Non-shared clonotypes displayed generation probabilities falling below those of clonotypes present in all four donors. An anticipated effect of sequencing depth on clonotype sharing among donors was recognized. Memory subsets had estimated richness that was generally smaller than that of naive subsets.

Using immunoSEQ multiplex PCR, the repertoire was profiled, and TCRdb retains in-frame clones only, with some absent. The sample yields roughly 2,300,000 clones, around 92% seen once. Concerning this clone: Its antigen remains unidentified.

This CDR3 contains 16 residues. The junction had 3 bases not matched to a gene; V was cut back by 0 bases and J by 2 bases. Germline V lookup: CDR1 SGHRS, CDR2 YFSETQ. This rearrangement joins TRBV5-1 to TRBJ2-1; TRBD2 matches 9 bases. This clonotype was sampled from a man younger than 35 in good health. Some clones in this sample may be carry-over from other donors' samples. The specimen was naive CD4+ T cells from PBMCs. Subset indicated: CD45RA+ positively selected. The chain's CDR3 is CASSLVPSGTYNEQFF. The CDR3 region has the DNA TGCGCCAGCAGCTTGGTTCCTAGCGGGACCTACAATGAGCAGTTCTTC.